This T cell receptor (beta chain) comes out of a study of shared clonotypes between healthy human individuals. Sequenced by immunoSEQ multiplex PCR; TCRdb stores in-frame clones only, minus some. The top ten clones hold under 0.15% of a sample with millions of clones, 85% to 95% of them seen once. Germline CDR1 and CDR2: MGHDK and SYGVNS. This CDR3 is built from 13 residues. V lost 7 bases to trimming and J lost 3 bases; unmatched junction nucleotides: 4. Sequencing input: naive CD4+ T cells sorted from blood. Subset noted: CD45RA+ positively selected. The clonotype was recovered from a man younger than 35 in good health. The chain carries TRBV25-1 and TRBJ2-7, with 9 bases identical to TRBD1. CDR3 sequence (DNA): TGTGCCAGCACCGGGACAGGGTTCTACGAGCAGTACTTC. Its translation: CASTGTGFYEQYF.